The text below deals with one T cell receptor beta chain. This record comes from a study of cytomegalovirus exposure and HLA in healthy donors. Study summary: An analysis done earlier identified almost 120 million unique TCR beta sequences from about 180 million T cells.

Germline assignment: CDR1 SGHRS and CDR2 YFSETQ. CDR3 length equals 15 residues. The junction had 1 base not matched to a gene; V was cut back by 1 base and J by 1 base. The PCR had 60 Vbeta and 13 Jbeta primers. Libraries were prepared by immunoSEQ multiplex PCR; TCRdb keeps only in-frame clonotypes and omits some of them. The table lists 150,000 to 200,000 clones, roughly 70% of them singletons, with roughly 1.6% in the top ten. The rearrangement joins TRBV5-1 to TRBJ2-7, with 11 bases lining up with TRBD2. This TCR was recovered from a girl aged 5 to 17 in good health and CMV-seronegative. The material sequenced was PBMCs. The CDR3 loop is CASSLTSGGSYEQYF. CDR3 bases: TGCGCCAGCAGCTTGACTAGCGGGGGATCCTACGAGCAGTACTTC.